This TCR beta chain comes out of a study of T cells in Graves' hyperthyroidism and ophthalmopathy. There were TCR beta CDR3 regions amplified from RNA transcripts. The TCR CDR3 was amplified in a first-round RT-PCR using the HTBI primer set. TCRdb re-called the multiplex PCR reads through MiXCR, storing one row per CDR3 protein. The sample lists 300,000 or so distinct CDR3 sequences; around 17% were seen once. This clonotype was counted ten times or more. Trimming cost V 0 bases and J 7 bases, with 13 bases left between them. The length of the CDR3 is 16 residues. Germline V gives CDR1 LGHDT, CDR2 YNNKEL (reference sequence).

The TCR sequence derives from a man aged 25-45 years with Graves' hyperthyroidism. This chain links TRBV3-1 with TRBJ1-6; D is perhaps TRBD1 (6 bases). Sequencing used blood. Here the CDR3 DNA reads TGTGCCAGCAGCCAAGATCCGGGGGGGCCCAATTCACCCCTCCACTTT. Its protein is CASSQDPGGPNSPLHF. The complete variable domain, with remaining parts taken from reference TRBV3-1 and TRBJ1-6, reads DTAVSQTPKYLVTQMGNDKSIKCEQNLGHDTMYWYKQDSKKFLKIMFSYNNKELIINETVPNRFSPKSPDKAHLNLHINSLELGDSAVYFCASSQDPGGPNSPLHFGNGTRLTVT.